The 9 T cell receptor beta chains listed next were all sequenced from one sample in a study of T-cell memory formation after mild COVID-19. TCRdb re-called the 5' RACE reads through MiXCR, storing one row per CDR3 protein. The sample lists 340,000 or so distinct CDR3 sequences, 13% occurring once. The sample was PBMCs or a T cell subset sorted from them (not recorded which). The receptors shown here come from a young man who had mild COVID-19 (a few samples of this study predate the infection). Cell type and time point are not known.

This clonotype was observed a handful of times. The V and J genes are TRBV20-1 and TRBJ1-5; D uncertain. Trimming cost V 4 bases and J 2 bases, with 12 bases left between them. This CDR3 spans 14 amino acids. Germline CDR1 DFQATT, CDR2 SNEGSKA (reference sequence). The CDR3 sequence is CSAKSVSGNQPQHF. The CDR3 coding sequence is TGCAGTGCTAAGTCAGTGTCGGGCAATCAGCCCCAGCATTTT.

The chain links TRBV5-1 to TRBJ1-1; D gene unclear. Trimming took off 0 bases at V and 5 bases at J, with 8 bases between the two ends. The CDR3 is made up of 13 amino acids. From germline, CDR1 is SGHRS and CDR2 YFSETQ. Here the CDR3 reads CASSLVLGTEAFF. The CDR3 bases are TGCGCCAGCAGCTTGGTTTTGGGGACTGAAGCTTTCTTT.

Ten or more counts support this clonotype. The CDR3 here is CSARDFRLSYEQYF. CDR3 bases: TGCAGTGCTAGAGATTTTAGACTTTCCTACGAGCAGTACTTC. V is TRBV20-1 and J is TRBJ2-7; D gene uncertain. Germline CDR1 DFQATT, CDR2 SNEGSKA (reference sequence). CDR3 length: 14 residues. The V and J ends lost 0 bases and 1 base respectively, with 10 bases between them.

This clonotype was seen only a few times. The chain combines TRBV7-9 with TRBJ1-3; 7 positions agree with TRBD1. The CDR3 runs to 12 residues. V lost 2 bases and J lost 13; bases outside the gene matches: 5. Per germline, CDR1 SEHNR and CDR2 FQNEAQ (reference sequence). CDR3 in DNA: TGTGCCAGCAGCTTAAGTGGGACAGAGATATATTTT. This codes for CASSLSGTEIYF.

The sample holds a few counts of this clonotype. The chain recombines TRBV6-2 or TRBV6-3 with TRBJ1-1; D might be TRBD1 (5 bases). The CDR3 totals 14 residues. The ends were cut back, 1 base at V and 5 bases at J, with 11 bases in the middle. From germline, CDR1 is MNHEY and CDR2 SVGEGT. The CDR3 nucleotides are TGTGCCAGCAGTTACTATCAGGGTTCAACTGAAGCTTTCTTT. It is translated as CASSYYQGSTEAFF.

The V call is TRBV4-1, the J call TRBJ2-1, with D perhaps TRBD2 (6 bases). Germline CDR1 is MGHRA and CDR2 is YSYEKL. Trimming took off 2 bases at V and 6 bases at J, with 14 bases between the two ends. The CDR3 loop spans 15 amino acids. In nucleotides, the CDR3 is TGCGCCAGCAGCCAACTGGGTGGAGGGGCCAATGAGCAGTTCTTC. The encoded protein is CASSQLGGGANEQFF.

This sequence joins TRBV5-5 and TRBJ2-5, with D uncertain. Germline V lookup: CDR1 SGHKS, CDR2 YYEKEE (reference sequence). The length of the CDR3 is 15 residues. Trimming pared 1 base from V and 5 bases from J, leaving 15 bases between. CDR3 coding DNA: TGTGCCAGCAGCTTGACGGCAGGCAGACCTGAGACCCAGTACTTC. Encoded protein: CASSLTAGRPETQYF.

This clonotype occurred many times. This rearrangement joins TRBV5-1 to TRBJ1-4; tentative D call: TRBD1 (5 bases). The CDR3 covers 14 residues. The V end lost 3 bases, the J end lost 5 bases, and 11 bases lay between the germline ends. The germline gives CDR1 SGHRS, CDR2 YFSETQ. CDR3 sequence: CASSSERGNEKLFF. The CDR3 DNA reads as TGCGCCAGCAGCTCCGAGAGGGGAAATGAAAAACTGTTTTTT.

The chain is built from TRBV4-2 and TRBJ2-2; possible D gene TRBD1, 7 bases. The CDR3 runs to 16 residues. Germline V lookup: CDR1 LGHNA, CDR2 YNFKEQ. The ends were cut back, 5 bases at V and 5 bases at J, with 18 bases in the middle. DNA of the CDR3: TGTGCCAGCAGCGATAGACAGGGAGGCGGAACCGGGGAGCTGTTTTTT. Translating gives CASSDRQGGGTGELFF.